The present T cell receptor (beta chain) was sequenced within a study of T cell responses to AZD1222 COVID-19 vaccine. Method: immunoSEQ multiplex PCR; TCRdb's copy keeps in-frame clones and lacks some. This sample has about 150,000 clones, with 92% found just once. Regarding the study as a whole: Clonal diversity may have been underestimated, and the donors were mostly white British, with more females than males.

Comments on this clone: No antigen is known for it.

The germline V gene encodes CDR1 LGHNA and CDR2 YNFKEQ. This CDR3 spans 16 amino acids. Trimming took 1 base from V and 2 from J, leaving 13 bases between them. Second-dose intervals of approximately 4 or approximately 12 weeks were pooled. This rearrangement joins TRBV4-2 to TRBJ2-3; D gene ambiguous. This receptor was taken from an adult who received the AZD1222 COVID-19 vaccine. This specimen was peripheral blood, taken 28 days after the second AZD1222 dose. CDR3 amino acids: CASSQANLVSTDTQYF. The CDR3 DNA reads as TGTGCCAGCAGCCAAGCCAACCTAGTGTCCACAGATACGCAGTATTTT.